These T cell receptor beta chains were read from a single sample in a study of T cells in Graves' hyperthyroidism and ophthalmopathy. TCRdb redid the calling of the multiplex PCR reads with MiXCR, one entry per CDR3 protein. The sample has 500,000 or so distinct CDR3 sequences, more than 15% seen once. The sequencing input was blood. The receptors were gathered from a woman younger than 45 with Graves' ophthalmopathy. Both conserved end residues are part of each CDR3. D genes are given only for firm matches. Clone sizes are given selectively: once, few, many, or a class where the clone is expanded.

d_call,j_call,clone_size,v_call,cdr3_nt,cdr3_aa
TRBD1,TRBJ2-5,many,TRBV6-5,TGTGCCAGCAGTTACTCGGGGACAGGGAGGGAGACCCAGTACTTC,CASSYSGTGRETQYF
-,TRBJ2-7,many,TRBV7-9,TGTGCCAGCAGCTTAGGGGACGCAACCTCCTACGAGCAGTACTTC,CASSLGDATSYEQYF
-,TRBJ1-2,-,TRBV30,TGTGCCTGGAGTGTTCAGTTAAACTATGGCTACACCTTC,CAWSVQLNYGYTF
-,TRBJ2-7,many,TRBV2,TGTGCCAGCAGGGAACTAGCAACGAATCGCGAGCAGTACTTC,CASRELATNREQYF
-,TRBJ2-1,few,TRBV6-2/TRBV6-3,TGTGCCAGCAGTACGACTGTGAGCTCCTACAATGAGCAGTTCTTC,CASSTTVSSYNEQFF
-,TRBJ2-7,-,TRBV4-3,TGCGCCAGCAGCCAAGAAAACCGGGACGGTTACGAGCAGTACTTC,CASSQENRDGYEQYF
-,TRBJ2-4,few,TRBV20-1,TGCAGTGCTAGAGTTTTTAGCGAGAGGACGAAAAACATTCAGTACTTC,CSARVFSERTKNIQYF
TRBD2,TRBJ2-3,many,TRBV30,TGTGCCTGGAGTAGGGGACTAGCCGACAGCACAGATACGCAGTATTTT,CAWSRGLADSTDTQYF
-,TRBJ1-6,many,TRBV5-1,TGCGCCAGCAGCTACTTCGGGGTTACACCCCTCCACTTT,CASSYFGVTPLHF
-,TRBJ2-3,-,TRBV6-1,TGTGCCAGCAGTGAAGATGCGTATAGCACAGATACGCAGTATTTT,CASSEDAYSTDTQYF
-,TRBJ2-7,-,TRBV6-5,TGTGCCAGCAGTTTGAAATTTGGGTACGAGCAGTACTTC,CASSLKFGYEQYF
TRBD2,TRBJ2-1,few,TRBV29-1,TGCAGCGTTAAACGGAAGGCTAGCGGGCGGACTTACAATGAGCAGTTCTTC,CSVKRKASGRTYNEQFF
-,TRBJ2-1,many,TRBV20-1,TGCAGTGCTAGAGATAATCTACTAGGGGGGATAGGGGAGCAGTTCTTC,CSARDNLLGGIGEQFF
-,TRBJ2-6,many,TRBV20-1,TGCAGTGCTTCAGGGGTGGCCAACGTCCTGACTTTC,CSASGVANVLTF
-,TRBJ1-1,many,TRBV18,TGTGCCAGCTCACCATTTCAACATAACACTGAAGCTTTCTTT,CASSPFQHNTEAFF
TRBD2,TRBJ2-7,many,TRBV5-1,TGCGCCAGCAGCATCATAGCGGGAGTTGCCTATAAGGCTTACGAGCAGTACTTC,CASSIIAGVAYKAYEQYF
TRBD2,TRBJ2-7,-,TRBV10-3,TGTGCCATCAAAGCCGGGTGGGAGGGCCCCTACGAGCAGTACTTC,CAIKAGWEGPYEQYF
TRBD2,TRBJ2-7,many,TRBV6-2/TRBV6-3,TGTGCCAGCAGCTTGGCGGGAGGGGACCAGGAGCAGTACTTC,CASSLAGGDQEQYF
-,TRBJ2-3,many,TRBV28,TGTGCCGGACGGGAGTCCCCCACAGATACGCAGTATTTT,CAGRESPTDTQYF
-,TRBJ1-2,many,TRBV11-2,TGTGCCAGCAGCCCCCATCGTTTCTATGGCTACACCTTC,CASSPHRFYGYTF
-,TRBJ2-1,few,TRBV11-2,TGTGCCAGCAGTACACTCGCGGTCGACAATGAGCAGTTCTTC,CASSTLAVDNEQFF
-,TRBJ2-4,-,TRBV15,TGTGCCACCAGCAGAGATCTTCCTTTCGAAAACATTCAGTACTTC,CATSRDLPFENIQYF
-,TRBJ2-5,many,TRBV20-1,TGCAGTGCCCCCCCTGGGCAGGGCGGCGAGACCCAGTACTTC,CSAPPGQGGETQYF
TRBD2,TRBJ2-1,many,TRBV7-6,TGTGCCAGCAGCTTAAAAGCGGGGGAGGTTACACGCTACAATGAGCAGTTCTTC,CASSLKAGEVTRYNEQFF
-,TRBJ1-1,-,TRBV6-1,TGTGCCAGCAGCGGCCTCGGAGGAAACGCTGAAGCTTTCTTT,CASSGLGGNAEAFF
-,TRBJ1-6,many,TRBV28,TGTGCCAGCAGTCCCCTGGCCAGGTTCCTCCACTTT,CASSPLARFLHF
TRBD1,TRBJ2-1,many,TRBV5-1,TGCGCCAGCAGCTCCGGGACAGGGAACTCCTACAATGAGCAGTTCTTC,CASSSGTGNSYNEQFF
TRBD2,TRBJ2-1,many,TRBV13,TGTGCCAGCAGCTTAGTCGGGACTAGCGGGACCAATGAGCAGTTCTTC,CASSLVGTSGTNEQFF
TRBD2,TRBJ2-1,-,TRBV6-4,TGTGCCAGCACCAAAGGGACTAGCGGGTTGAGTGAGCAGTTCTTC,CASTKGTSGLSEQFF
TRBD2,TRBJ2-3,-,TRBV5-1,TGCGCCAGCAGCCCTAGACTAGCGGGAGTCCGAGATACGCAGTATTTT,CASSPRLAGVRDTQYF
-,TRBJ2-3,many,TRBV7-3,TGTGCCAGCAGCTTAATGGCTCAGGGTTTGGGCACAGATACGCAGTATTTT,CASSLMAQGLGTDTQYF
-,TRBJ2-7,-,TRBV3-1,TGTGCCAGCAGACCTACGGACAGTGGGCCGAGGTGGGAGCAGTACTTC,CASRPTDSGPRWEQYF
-,TRBJ2-7,-,TRBV11-2,TGTGCCAGCAGCTTAGCTGCAGGGGAATTGTACGAGCAGTACTTC,CASSLAAGELYEQYF
-,TRBJ1-5,many,TRBV7-2,TGTGCCAGCAGCCCTTATCTACGGGACGCCCAGCCCCAGCATTTT,CASSPYLRDAQPQHF
-,TRBJ2-3,few,TRBV11-1,TGTGCCAGCAGTTTATCGTACGCAGATACGCAGTATTTT,CASSLSYADTQYF